These 27 T cell receptor gamma chains were sequenced from one sample in a study of γδ T cells in repeated Plasmodium falciparum infection. TCRdb re-called the multiplex PCR reads using CATT. The table records some 32,000 gamma-chain clones, 1.4% of them present only once. Flow sorting of PBMC yielded separate Vgamma9/Vdelta2+ and Vdelta2-negative gammadelta T cell populations for bulk repertoire analysis. Sequencing was done on a sample of gamma-delta T cells from blood. Receptor source: a pool of human donors (malaria-infected and uninfected, not separated).

This clone was detected ten times or more. A far larger clone is just one base off, so this is likely a read error. Other nucleotide sequences from this sample produce the same CDR3. No J gene was named, though the V gene is TRGV9. The CDR3 extends over 17 amino acids. Germline V lookup: CDR1 GITISATS, CDR2 ISYDGTV (reference sequence). DNA for the CDR3: TGTGCCTTGTGGGAGGTCCCGCAAGAGTTGGGCAAAAAAATTAAGGTATTT. The encoded protein is CALWEVPQELGKKIKVF.

The table lists this clone with many counts. The translation of this DNA and the TCRdb protein of a much larger clone differ at residue 12, probably owing to a read error; the protein shown here is translated from the DNA. V is TRGV9 and J is TRGJP. This CDR3 comprises 17 residues. Germline values: CDR1 GITISATS, CDR2 ISYDGTV (reference sequence). The CDR3 DNA reads as TGTGCCTTGTGGGAGGTTTCTGGAGAGTTGGGCGAAAAAATCAAGGTATTT. The encoded protein is CALWEVSGELGEKIKVF.

This clone has only a few counts. A far more abundant clone sits one base away, making this likely a read error. This sample includes further DNA sequences coding for the same CDR3. The V call is TRGV9, the J call TRGJ1 or TRGJ2. Assignment of the J gene here rests on matching the DNA to germline, because TCRdb gives none. This CDR3 region has 12 residues. Germline assignment: CDR1 GITISATS and CDR2 ISYDGTV (reference sequence). The CDR3 DNA is TGCGCCTTGTGGGAGGCTACTGATAAGAAACTCTTT. Translating gives CALWEATDKKLF.

This clone was seen repeatedly, ten times or more. V is TRGV9 and J is TRGJP1. TCRdb lists no J gene, so it was determined here by aligning the DNA to germline. Germline loops: CDR1 GITISATS, CDR2 ISYDGTV (reference sequence). The length of the CDR3 is 14 residues. The V segment lost 2 bases and the J segment 3 bases; nucleotides outside the gene matches: 3. CDR3 loop: CALWEGPTGWFKIF. DNA for the CDR3: TGTGCCTTGTGGGAGGGACCCACTGGTTGGTTCAAGATATTT.

Concerning this clone: The protein TCRdb lists belongs to a much larger clone and differs from this DNA's translation at residue 3, which points to a read error; the protein shown is made from the DNA. V is TRGV9 and J is TRGJP. The J gene comes from matching the DNA to germline here; TCRdb lacks it. There are 17 residues in the CDR3. Per germline, CDR1 GITISATS and CDR2 ISYDGTV (reference sequence). CDR3 sequence reads: CAMWEVHVGLGKKIKVF. The CDR3, as DNA: TGTGCCATGTGGGAGGTGCACGTTGGGTTGGGCAAAAAAATCAAGGTATTT.

The table lists this clone with many counts. Only one base separates this from a far larger clonotype, so it likely reflects a read error. The genes are TRGV9 and TRGJ1 or TRGJ2. Here the J gene was assigned by germline matching of the DNA, as TCRdb has none. This CDR3 is 14 amino acids long. Germline trimming cut 0 bases from V and 7 bases from J; bases unmatched to any gene: 9. Germline lookup yields CDR1 GITISATS and CDR2 ISYDGTV (reference sequence). CDR3 nucleotide sequence: TGTGCCTTGTGGGAGGTGCTGGGTTACTATAAGAAACTCTTT. The encoded protein is CALWEVLGYYKKLF.

This clone was counted ten times or more. The protein in TCRdb stems from a much larger clone and differs at residue 14 from this DNA's translation, likely a read error; here the protein is translated from the DNA. The chain joins TRGV9 to TRGJP. The DNA end is a closer match to TRGJP1, so the J assignment may be wrong. The germline gives CDR1 GITISATS, CDR2 ISYDGTV (reference sequence). This CDR3 is built from 15 residues. The DNA for the CDR3 is TGTGCCTTGTGGGAGTCAGAGTTGGGCAAAAAAATCAAGATATTT. Residues: CALWESELGKKIKIF.

This clone was recorded at least ten times. A read error is the likely source, as a far larger clone sits one nucleotide away. Other DNA sequences in the sample encode the same CDR3. The chain joins TRGV9 to TRGJ1 or TRGJ2. V lost 5 bases and J lost 3; bases outside the gene matches: 7. Germline CDR1 reads GITISATS; CDR2 reads ISYDGTV (reference sequence). This CDR3 has 13 amino acids. CDR3 sequence: CALWGQSYYKKLF. The CDR3 DNA reads as TGTGCCTTGTGGGGACAGAGTTATTATAAGAAACTCTTT.

With regard to this clone: TCRdb shows a much larger clone's protein in place of this DNA's translation, and the two differ at residue 10, likely through a read error; the protein shown is translated from the DNA. The chain recombines TRGV9 with TRGJ1 or TRGJ2. Here the J gene came from matching the DNA to germline, since TCRdb omits it. The junction had 10 bases not matched to a gene; V was cut back by 0 bases and J by 5 bases. Germline CDR1 is GITISATS and CDR2 is ISYDGTV (reference sequence). The CDR3 is made up of 15 amino acids. CDR3 bases: TGTGCCTTGTGGGAGGTGCACCCCTTTCATTATAAGAAACTCTTT. It codes for CALWEVHPFHYKKLF.

Of note for this clone: The protein TCRdb lists belongs to a much larger clone and differs from this DNA's translation at residue 9, which points to a read error; the protein shown is made from the DNA. V gene TRGV8 combines with J gene TRGJ1 or TRGJ2. TCRdb lists no J gene, so it was determined here by aligning the DNA to germline. Germline V gives CDR1 VENAVY, CDR2 YDSYNSRV. The CDR3 runs 13 residues. CDR3 in DNA: TGTACCACCTGGGATAGGCGAGACTGTAAGAAACTCTTT. Translating it yields CTTWDRRDCKKLF.

Only a few counts were recorded for this clone. Possible read error: a much larger clone is one base away. The chain uses TRGV4 and TRGJ1 or TRGJ2. TCRdb is silent on the J gene; assignment here came from matching the DNA to germline. The CDR3 has 17 amino acids. The V segment lost 3 bases and the J segment 4 bases; nucleotides outside the gene matches: 18. Germline V gene data show CDR1 as EGSTGY and CDR2 as YDSYTSSV. The CDR3 DNA reads TGTGCCACCTGGGATTGTCCCTGGACGAAAGGGTATTATAAGAAACTCTTT. This codes for CATWDCPWTKGYYKKLF.

At least ten counts were recorded for this clone. This probably arose from a read error, given a far larger clone one base away. The sample has other DNA sequences that encode this CDR3 too. V usage is TRGV9 and J usage is TRGJ1 or TRGJ2. Germline V gene lookup returns CDR1 GITISATS and CDR2 ISYDGTV (reference sequence). The CDR3 runs to 11 residues. The CDR3 sequence: CALWEAYKKLF. CDR3 DNA: TGTGCCTTGTGGGAGGCTTATAAGAAACTCTTC.

This sequence joins TRGV5 and TRGJ1 or TRGJ2. Matching the DNA to germline supplied the J gene, which TCRdb does not give. Germline CDR1 is VINAFY and CDR2 is YDVSNSKD. The CDR3 is made up of 14 amino acids. The ends lost 0 bases at V and 8 bases at J; junction bases unmatched: 10. The CDR3 DNA follows: TGTGCCACCTGGGACAGGCCTATGAGGGATAAGAAACTCTTT. Translation: CATWDRPMRDKKLF.

Many counts were recorded for this clone. TCRdb lists the protein of a much larger clone for this DNA, which differs at residue 13, so this is likely a read error; the protein given here is translated from the DNA itself. This chain uses TRGV9 with TRGJP. TCRdb supplies no J gene; here it was assigned by aligning the nucleotide sequence to germline. Germline assignment: CDR1 GITISATS and CDR2 ISYDGTV (reference sequence). The CDR3 runs 18 residues. The CDR3 DNA is TGTGCCTTGTGGGAGGTGTATAGCCCAAGGTTGGGCAGAAAAATCAAGGTATTT. Protein product: CALWEVYSPRLGRKIKVF.

Worth noting for this clone: TCRdb's entry gives the protein of a much larger clone, which mismatches this DNA's translation at residue 8, likely from a read error; the protein reported here is translated from the DNA. The V and J genes are TRGV9 and TRGJ1 or TRGJ2. The J gene is absent in TCRdb and was assigned here via DNA matching to germline. Germline-derived CDR1 and CDR2 are GITISATS and ISYDGTV (reference sequence). There are 11 residues in the CDR3. In DNA, the CDR3 is TGTGCCTTTCCGAGGGATTATGAGAAACTCTTT. This encodes CAFPRDYEKLF.

About this clone itself: For this DNA, TCRdb reports the protein of a much larger clone, which diverges at residue 10, most likely from a read error; the protein presented here is translated directly from the DNA. This chain links TRGV4 with TRGJ1 or TRGJ2. Assignment of the J gene here rests on matching the DNA to germline, because TCRdb gives none. The CDR3 contains 13 residues. The germline gives CDR1 EGSTGY, CDR2 YDSYTSSV. This CDR3 is CATWDAFYYRKLF. For the CDR3, the DNA is TGTGCCACCTGGGATGCCTTTTATTATAGGAAACTCTTT.

In its sample, this clone was seen a few times. This likely stems from a read error, as it lies one base from a far larger clone. In the same sample, other DNA sequences code for this CDR3. The rearrangement joins TRGV9 to TRGJP. Since TCRdb gives no J gene, matching the DNA to germline was used here to assign it. The germline V gene has CDR1 GITISATS and CDR2 ISYDGTV (reference sequence). The CDR3 has 18 amino acids. CDR3: CALWEVEPQELGKKIKVF. The DNA of the CDR3 is TGTGCCTTATGGGAGGTGGAACCTCAAGAGTTGGGCAAAAAAATCAAGGTATTT.

This clone was observed at least ten times. The chain has TRGV2 and TRGJ1 or TRGJ2. J gave up 4 bases and V 2 bases, and 5 bases lay outside the gene matches. Germline V gene data show CDR1 as EGSNGY and CDR2 as YDSYNSKV. CDR3 length: 13 residues. The DNA for the CDR3 is TGTGCCACCTGGGACGCCCCGTATTATAAGAAACTCTTT. Its translation: CATWDAPYYKKLF.

This clone is categorized as medium-sized. Other nucleotide sequences in the sample specify the same CDR3. The chain uses TRGV3 and TRGJP2. CDR1 is VTNTFY and CDR2 is YDVSTARD in the germline V gene (reference sequence). This CDR3 contains 14 residues. Unmatched junction bases numbered 10, after V lost 2 bases and J lost 10 bases. The DNA of the CDR3 is TGTGCCACCTGGGACAAGAAATTTGGTTGGATCAAGACGTTT. It yields the protein CATWDKKFGWIKTF.

This clone was recorded many times. A read error likely explains why the TCRdb protein, taken from a much larger clone, differs from this DNA's translation at residue 3; the protein shown is translated from the DNA. V gene TRGV9 combines with J gene TRGJP. TCRdb leaves out the J gene; it was filled in here by matching the DNA to germline. This CDR3 contains 17 residues. Germline V gene sequence: CDR1 GITISATS, CDR2 ISYDGTV (reference sequence). The CDR3 sequence is CASWEVLSELGKKIKVF. The CDR3 nucleotides are TGTGCCTCGTGGGAGGTGCTCTCTGAGTTGGGCAAAAAAATCAAGGTATTT.

This clone showed up just a few times. This DNA's translation and the protein TCRdb lists, from a much larger clone, do not match at residue 10, likely due to a read error; the protein shown is translated from the DNA. The genes are TRGV2 and TRGJP1. TCRdb records no J gene; here it was assigned by comparing the DNA to germline. This CDR3 has 13 amino acids. Germline values: CDR1 EGSNGY, CDR2 YDSYNSKV. CDR3 in amino acids: CATWDGPRWSKIF. The CDR3 DNA reads as TGTGCCACCTGGGACGGGCCGAGGTGGTCCAAGATATTT.

DNA for the CDR3: TGTGCCACCTGCCTTTATGGCCGCATCGGAAGTAGTGATTGGATCAAGACGTTT. Translation: CATCLYGRIGSSDWIKTF. The rearrangement links TRGV5 to TRGJP2. Here the J gene was assigned by germline matching of the DNA, as TCRdb has none. CDR1 VINAFY and CDR2 YDVSNSKD come from the germline V gene. The V gene end was trimmed by 7 bases and the J gene end by 2 bases; junction bases not matched to a gene: 19. This CDR3 is 18 amino acids long.

The chain links TRGV4 to TRGJ1 or TRGJ2. TCRdb offers no J gene call, so here the DNA was matched to germline to obtain one. The V and J ends lost 6 bases and 1 base, in that order; junction bases with no gene match: 21. Germline V CDR1 and CDR2: EGSTGY, YDSYTSSV. This CDR3 is built from 18 residues. CDR3 in DNA: TGTGCCACCTGGATGGATTCGAACCAAGCAACCAATTATTATAAGAAACTCTTT. Its translation: CATWMDSNQATNYYKKLF.

On this clone itself: This likely reflects a read error, since a far larger clone is one base away. Other DNA sequences of this sample code for an identical CDR3. V and J are TRGV9 and TRGJP. The J gene, not given by TCRdb, was assigned here from a germline match of the nucleotide sequence. The V gene's germline CDR1 is GITISATS and CDR2 ISYDGTV (reference sequence). CDR3 length equals 17 residues. CDR3 coding DNA: TGTGCCTTGTGGGAGGTGCTGAGAGAGCTGGGCAAAAAAATCAAGGTATTT. Translated: CALWEVLRELGKKIKVF.

This clone was picked up a small number of times. TCRdb shows a much larger clone's protein in place of this DNA's translation, and the two differ at residue 4, likely through a read error; the protein shown is translated from the DNA. V is TRGV4 and J is TRGJ1 or TRGJ2. TCRdb records no J gene; here it was assigned by comparing the DNA to germline. There are 10 residues in the CDR3. Per germline, CDR1 EGSTGY and CDR2 YDSYTSSV. This CDR3 reads CATRDCEKLF. The DNA of the CDR3 is TGTGCCACCCGGGATTGTGAGAAACTCTTT.

A few counts support this clone. An end of the junction does not agree with germline; a read error may underlie this. This CDR3 is also generated by other DNA sequences in the sample. The J gene is TRGJ1 or TRGJ2, the V gene TRGV9. The J gene was not available in TCRdb and was assigned here by matching the DNA to germline segments. This CDR3 is 14 amino acids long. CDR1 and CDR2 from the germline V gene are GITISATS and ISYDGTV (reference sequence). The CDR3 loop reads CALWERKNYYKKLF. CDR3 bases: TGTGCTTTGTGGGAGCGAAAGAATTATTACAAGAAACTCTTT.

This clone turned up a few times. TCRdb attributes to this sequence the protein of a much larger clone, which differs from the DNA translation at residue 4; a read error is likely, and the protein displayed is translated from the DNA. The rearrangement links TRGV3 to TRGJP2. The J gene was missing in TCRdb and was found by matching the end of the DNA to germline. The germline CDR1 and CDR2 sequences are VTNTFY and YDVSTARD (reference sequence). The CDR3 has 12 residues. The CDR3, as DNA: TGTGCCACCGGGGACAGGGATTGGATCAAGACGTTT. This translates into CATGDRDWIKTF.